These T cell receptor beta chains were read from a single sample in a study of blood T cells in healthy people across ages. TCRdb analysed the 5' RACE reads with MiXCR anew, one entry per CDR3 protein. The sample lists roughly 1,000,000 distinct CDR3 sequences, 20% to 25% occurring once. This sample also appeared in a second study, on T cells of mothers and their children.

Material: blood. These receptors were taken from a girl aged 2 to 10 in good health. Each CDR3 is given with its conserved first and last residue. Each record gives: J gene, clone size, V gene, D gene, CDR3 DNA, CDR3 protein. D genes are given only for firm matches. Size values are once, few and many counts, or a class for expanded clones, and some rows have none.

j_call: TRBJ2-5; clone_size: few; v_call: TRBV12-3/TRBV12-4; d_call: TRBD1; cdr3_nt: TGTGCCAGCAGGGGGACAGTCAAAGAGACCCAGTACTTC; cdr3_aa: CASRGTVKETQYF
j_call: TRBJ1-2; clone_size: -; v_call: TRBV2; d_call: -; cdr3_nt: TGTGCCAGCAATGGACAGCCCACTTATGGCTACACCTTC; cdr3_aa: CASNGQPTYGYTF
j_call: TRBJ2-1; clone_size: -; v_call: TRBV20-1; d_call: -; cdr3_nt: TGCAGTGCCCCCTCAGTTTCGGAGGGCCTAGGTTTAAATGAGCAGTTCTTC; cdr3_aa: CSAPSVSEGLGLNEQFF
j_call: TRBJ2-3; clone_size: many; v_call: TRBV24-1; d_call: TRBD2; cdr3_nt: TGTGCCTCCAGCGGGGATTTGACAGATACGCAGTATTTT; cdr3_aa: CASSGDLTDTQYF
j_call: TRBJ1-3; clone_size: -; v_call: TRBV12-3/TRBV12-4; d_call: -; cdr3_nt: TGTGCCAGCAGTAGGGGAAATACAGGGCCTGGAAACACCATATATTTT; cdr3_aa: CASSRGNTGPGNTIYF
j_call: TRBJ1-2; clone_size: few; v_call: TRBV5-6; d_call: TRBD1; cdr3_nt: TGTGCCAGCAGCTTGGCCTACCGGGACAGCGATTATGGCTACACCTTC; cdr3_aa: CASSLAYRDSDYGYTF
j_call: TRBJ2-7; clone_size: -; v_call: TRBV28; d_call: -; cdr3_nt: TGTGCCAGCAGTTCGCCTCAGCCCTCCTACGAGCAGTACTTC; cdr3_aa: CASSSPQPSYEQYF
j_call: TRBJ1-2; clone_size: -; v_call: TRBV11-2; d_call: TRBD1; cdr3_nt: TGTGCCAGCAGCTTTGGGACAGGGGGCTGGAATGGCTACACCTTC; cdr3_aa: CASSFGTGGWNGYTF
j_call: TRBJ2-1; clone_size: -; v_call: TRBV9; d_call: TRBD2; cdr3_nt: TGTGCCAGCAGCGTTAGCGGGAGGGACTACAATGAGCAGTTCTTC; cdr3_aa: CASSVSGRDYNEQFF
j_call: TRBJ2-2; clone_size: once; v_call: TRBV5-1; d_call: -; cdr3_nt: TGCGCCAGCAGCTGGGTGGGAGACACCGGGGAGCTGTTTTTT; cdr3_aa: CASSWVGDTGELFF
j_call: TRBJ1-2; clone_size: -; v_call: TRBV29-1; d_call: -; cdr3_nt: TGCAGCGTTGAAGATCATGGCCTCGGGGACACCTTC; cdr3_aa: CSVEDHGLGDTF
j_call: TRBJ2-5; clone_size: few; v_call: TRBV7-2; d_call: -; cdr3_nt: TGTGCCAGCAGCTTATTTATCGAAGAGACCCAGTACTTC; cdr3_aa: CASSLFIEETQYF
j_call: TRBJ2-3; clone_size: few; v_call: TRBV28; d_call: -; cdr3_nt: TGTGCCAGCAGGAAAATAGCGGATAGCACAGATACGCAGTATTTT; cdr3_aa: CASRKIADSTDTQYF
j_call: TRBJ2-6; clone_size: -; v_call: TRBV6-1; d_call: -; cdr3_nt: TGTGCCAGCAGTGAAGGCGCTTATCGGTGGTCTGGGGCCAACGTCCTGACTTTC; cdr3_aa: CASSEGAYRWSGANVLTF
j_call: TRBJ1-2; clone_size: -; v_call: TRBV5-1; d_call: TRBD1; cdr3_nt: TGCGCCAGCAAAAAGGACAGGACAACTTCTAACTATGGCTACACCTTC; cdr3_aa: CASKKDRTTSNYGYTF
j_call: TRBJ2-7; clone_size: -; v_call: TRBV19; d_call: -; cdr3_nt: TGTGCCACCTATGACGAACACGAGCAGTACTTC; cdr3_aa: CATYDEHEQYF
j_call: TRBJ2-1; clone_size: few; v_call: TRBV7-3; d_call: -; cdr3_nt: TGTGCCAGCAGCTTAGATGGGGCCGGACCCAATGAGCAGTTCTTC; cdr3_aa: CASSLDGAGPNEQFF
j_call: TRBJ2-6; clone_size: -; v_call: TRBV12-3/TRBV12-4; d_call: -; cdr3_nt: TGTGCCCGCAGTTTGATTGGCCGGGGATCTGGGGCCAACGTCCTGACTTTC; cdr3_aa: CARSLIGRGSGANVLTF